These 21 T cell receptor beta chains originate from one sample sequenced in a study of cytomegalovirus exposure and HLA in healthy donors. Researchers ran the PCR with 60 Vbeta and 13 Jbeta primers. Only in-frame clones appear in the TCRdb table, and some are missing; sequencing was by immunoSEQ multiplex PCR. This table holds roughly 190,000 clones, over 75% found once. Sequencing input: PBMCs. The source of these receptors is a man between 45 and 60 years old in good health and CMV-seronegative.

The chain joins TRBV4-1 to TRBJ2-1; weak D call: TRBD2 (6 bases). V was pared by 1 base and J by 8 bases, with 15 bases between. The CDR3 is 15 residues long. Germline CDR1 and CDR2: MGHRA and YSYEKL. CDR3 nucleotides: TGCGCCAGCAGCCAAGCATCGCGGGAAGCTGATGAGCAGTTCTTC. It codes for CASSQASREADEQFF.

This clone came up once. J is TRBJ2-2 and V is TRBV6-4; D is ambiguous. Germline values: CDR1 MRHNA, CDR2 SNTAGT. The CDR3 length is 13 residues. Trimming left V 8 bases short and J 4 bases short, with 11 bases between. The CDR3 protein is CASAGQLTGELFF. The CDR3 DNA sequence: TGTGCCAGCGCAGGTCAGCTCACCGGGGAGCTGTTTTTT.

The CDR3 region has the DNA TGTGCCAGCAGCGAAACCCTTGACAGGGATGGCTACACCTTC. Translated, it gives CASSETLDRDGYTF. The chain couples TRBV7-9 to TRBJ1-2; 7 nucleotides line up with TRBD1. CDR1 and CDR2 (germline): SEHNR, FQNEAQ (reference sequence). The J segment lost 6 bases and the V segment lost 5 bases, leaving 9 bases of the junction unmatched. The CDR3 has 14 amino acids.

The chain couples TRBV2 to TRBJ2-7, with D possibly being TRBD1 (6 bases). The V end lost 8 bases, the J end lost 2 bases, and 16 bases lay between the germline ends. The CDR3 covers 14 residues. Germline V CDR1 and CDR2: SNHLY, FYNNEI. The DNA for the CDR3 is TGTGCCAGCCATATAGGGACATCACCCTACGAGCAGTACTTC. Translation: CASHIGTSPYEQYF.

A note on this clone: Additional DNA sequences in this sample encode the identical CDR3. The chain combines TRBV7-2 with TRBJ1-2; 7 nucleotides agree with TRBD1. The CDR3 totals 14 residues. The V gene end was trimmed by 0 bases and the J gene end by 2 bases; junction bases not matched to a gene: 0. CDR1 is SGHTA and CDR2 is FQGNSA in the germline V gene. This CDR3 reads CASSLATGNYGYTF. In DNA form, the CDR3 reads TGTGCCAGCAGCTTAGCGACAGGGAACTATGGCTACACCTTC.

The V call is TRBV2, the J call TRBJ1-1; D not certain. Trimming stripped 6 bases from V and 0 bases from J, with 20 bases between. The CDR3 runs 17 residues. Germline lookup yields CDR1 SNHLY and CDR2 FYNNEI. The CDR3 loop is CASSAVVMGSLNTEAFF. The CDR3, as DNA: TGTGCCAGCAGCGCTGTTGTTATGGGCAGTCTGAACACTGAAGCTTTCTTT.

This chain connects TRBV5-6 to TRBJ1-5; unclear D gene. Trimming removed 4 bases at V and 2 bases at J, with 7 bases between. There are 13 residues in the CDR3. Germline CDR1 reads SGHDT; CDR2 reads YYEEEE. The DNA of the CDR3 is TGTGCCAGCAGCGCGCGGGGCAATCAGCCCCAGCATTTT. Residues: CASSARGNQPQHF.

The chain links TRBV5-1 to TRBJ2-7; the D gene is possibly TRBD1 (5 bases). The germline V and J ends were trimmed by 0 bases and 7 bases, with 14 bases remaining between them. Looked up from germline, CDR1 is SGHRS and CDR2 is YFSETQ. CDR3 size: 14 residues. The CDR3 DNA sequence: TGCGCCAGCAGCTTGGTGGCAGGGCATAGGGAGCAGTACTTC. Translating it yields CASSLVAGHREQYF.

This clone occurred a few times. The CDR3 loop reads CASRGTLSGSYEQYF. CDR3 DNA: TGTGCCAGCAGGGGAACCTTAAGCGGGTCCTACGAGCAGTACTTC. The chain uses TRBV7-9 and TRBJ2-7, with D possibly being TRBD2 (6 bases). The germline V and J ends were trimmed by 6 bases and 1 base, with 16 bases remaining between them. Germline values: CDR1 SEHNR, CDR2 FQNEAQ (reference sequence). This CDR3 has 15 amino acids.

This clone was seen only once. Other nucleotide sequences in the sample specify the same CDR3. The V and J genes are TRBV9 and TRBJ2-1; D might be TRBD2 (6 bases). V was trimmed by 1 base and J by 1 base, leaving 9 bases between them. The CDR3 consists of 15 residues. Germline-derived CDR1 and CDR2 are SGDLS and YYNGEE. CDR3 in amino acids: CASSVSGGSYNEQFF. CDR3 nucleotides: TGTGCCAGCAGCGTATCCGGGGGATCCTACAATGAGCAGTTCTTC.

The chain recombines TRBV5-6 with TRBJ2-7; TRBD1 might be the D (6 bases). The V gene's germline CDR1 is SGHDT and CDR2 YYEEEE. The ends were cut back, 1 base at V and 4 bases at J, with 12 bases in the middle. The CDR3 sequence is 14 residues long. The DNA for the CDR3 is TGTGCCAGCAGCTTGAGTGGGGGCCTTTACGAGCAGTACTTC. Amino acids: CASSLSGGLYEQYF.

The V and J genes are TRBV7-8 and TRBJ1-1, with unresolved D. V gave up 4 bases and J gave up 4 bases, with 16 bases separating them. Germline CDR1 reads SGHVS; CDR2 reads FQNEAQ. The CDR3 runs to 15 residues. This CDR3 reads CASSSPYIVGTEAFF. The CDR3 DNA reads as TGTGCCAGCAGCTCACCATACATTGTTGGCACTGAAGCTTTCTTT.

J is TRBJ2-2 and V is TRBV12-5; D uncertain. V lost 5 bases and J lost 1, with 11 bases in between. Germline CDR1 reads LGHNT; CDR2 reads FRNRAP. The CDR3 extends over 15 amino acids. For the CDR3, the DNA is TGTGCTAGTGGTCGGTTGGAGTGGAACACCGGGGAGCTGTTTTTT. Its protein is CASGRLEWNTGELFF.

In DNA form, the CDR3 reads TGTGCCAGCAGCCCCCGACAGATCAATCAGCCCCAGCATTTT. Translating it yields CASSPRQINQPQHF. The rearrangement joins TRBV4-2 to TRBJ1-5; the D gene is possibly TRBD1 (5 bases). CDR1 and CDR2 (germline): LGHNA, YNFKEQ. There are 14 residues in the CDR3. Trimming removed 4 bases from V and 3 bases from J, with 10 bases in between.

The V and J genes are TRBV5-5 and TRBJ2-5; maybe TRBD2 (6 bases). V was shortened by 1 base and J by 4 bases, with 14 bases between the two germline ends. This CDR3 spans 15 amino acids. Germline lookup yields CDR1 SGHKS and CDR2 YYEKEE (reference sequence). CDR3 coding DNA: TGTGCCAGCAGCTTGAGGCGGGGATCCCTAGAGACCCAGTACTTC. Translating gives CASSLRRGSLETQYF.

The gene calls are TRBV7-3 and TRBJ1-1; D remains unclear. The germline V and J ends were trimmed by 0 bases and 4 bases, with 15 bases remaining between them. The CDR3 extends over 16 amino acids. Germline assignment: CDR1 SGHTA and CDR2 FQGTGA. The CDR3 loop reads CASSLTSPGSSTEAFF. The CDR3 nucleotides are TGTGCCAGCAGCTTAACTAGTCCGGGTTCGAGCACTGAAGCTTTCTTT. Complete variable domain (other parts from reference TRBV7-3 and TRBJ1-1): GAGVSQTPSNKVTEKGKYVELRCDPISGHTALYWYRQSLGQGPEFLIYFQGTGAADDSGLPNDRFFAVRPEGSVSTLKIQRTERGDSAVYLCASSLTSPGSSTEAFFGQGTRLTVV.

The chain recombines TRBV10-1 with TRBJ1-2; TRBD1 might be the D (5 bases). This CDR3 has 13 amino acids. V was shortened by 2 bases and J by 8 bases, with 12 bases between the two germline ends. CDR1 and CDR2 from the germline V gene are WNHNN and SYGVQD (reference sequence). The CDR3 is CASSEEKGKGYTF. The CDR3 DNA sequence: TGCGCCAGCAGTGAGGAAAAGGGGAAAGGCTACACCTTC.

V and J are TRBV14 and TRBJ2-1; tentatively, D is TRBD1 (5 bases). CDR3 length: 14 residues. Trimming took 0 bases from V and 10 from J, leaving 13 bases between them. Germline V gene data show CDR1 as SGHDN and CDR2 as FVKESK. The CDR3 spells CASSQDLGPLEQFF. The CDR3 DNA reads as TGTGCCAGCAGCCAAGATTTGGGGCCGCTAGAGCAGTTCTTC.

This chain links TRBV5-6 with TRBJ2-7; 7 bases map to TRBD1. CDR3 size: 14 residues. Trimming took 4 bases from V and 3 from J; bases not matched to a gene: 7. Germline CDR1 reads SGHDT; CDR2 reads YYEEEE. CDR3: CASSQGVSYYEQYF. CDR3 nucleotide sequence: TGTGCCAGCAGCCAGGGGGTCAGTTACTACGAGCAGTACTTC.

The chain is built from TRBV19 and TRBJ1-3; the D is unclear. Deletions cut 7 bases from V and 0 bases from J, with 4 bases between. Germline CDR1 reads LNHDA; CDR2 reads SQIVND (reference sequence). The CDR3 loop spans 12 amino acids. The CDR3 reads CASTFSGNTIYF. The CDR3 nucleotides read TGTGCCAGTACCTTCTCTGGAAACACCATATATTTT.

This clone was counted only a few times. This chain connects TRBV6-1 to TRBJ2-7; 7 bases match TRBD1. This CDR3 has 15 amino acids. J was trimmed by 5 bases and V by 5 bases; bases with no gene match: 12. The germline V gene has CDR1 MNHNS and CDR2 SASEGT. The CDR3 here is CASSPGQRFTHEQYF. DNA of the CDR3: TGTGCCAGCAGTCCGGGACAGCGATTTACCCACGAGCAGTACTTC.